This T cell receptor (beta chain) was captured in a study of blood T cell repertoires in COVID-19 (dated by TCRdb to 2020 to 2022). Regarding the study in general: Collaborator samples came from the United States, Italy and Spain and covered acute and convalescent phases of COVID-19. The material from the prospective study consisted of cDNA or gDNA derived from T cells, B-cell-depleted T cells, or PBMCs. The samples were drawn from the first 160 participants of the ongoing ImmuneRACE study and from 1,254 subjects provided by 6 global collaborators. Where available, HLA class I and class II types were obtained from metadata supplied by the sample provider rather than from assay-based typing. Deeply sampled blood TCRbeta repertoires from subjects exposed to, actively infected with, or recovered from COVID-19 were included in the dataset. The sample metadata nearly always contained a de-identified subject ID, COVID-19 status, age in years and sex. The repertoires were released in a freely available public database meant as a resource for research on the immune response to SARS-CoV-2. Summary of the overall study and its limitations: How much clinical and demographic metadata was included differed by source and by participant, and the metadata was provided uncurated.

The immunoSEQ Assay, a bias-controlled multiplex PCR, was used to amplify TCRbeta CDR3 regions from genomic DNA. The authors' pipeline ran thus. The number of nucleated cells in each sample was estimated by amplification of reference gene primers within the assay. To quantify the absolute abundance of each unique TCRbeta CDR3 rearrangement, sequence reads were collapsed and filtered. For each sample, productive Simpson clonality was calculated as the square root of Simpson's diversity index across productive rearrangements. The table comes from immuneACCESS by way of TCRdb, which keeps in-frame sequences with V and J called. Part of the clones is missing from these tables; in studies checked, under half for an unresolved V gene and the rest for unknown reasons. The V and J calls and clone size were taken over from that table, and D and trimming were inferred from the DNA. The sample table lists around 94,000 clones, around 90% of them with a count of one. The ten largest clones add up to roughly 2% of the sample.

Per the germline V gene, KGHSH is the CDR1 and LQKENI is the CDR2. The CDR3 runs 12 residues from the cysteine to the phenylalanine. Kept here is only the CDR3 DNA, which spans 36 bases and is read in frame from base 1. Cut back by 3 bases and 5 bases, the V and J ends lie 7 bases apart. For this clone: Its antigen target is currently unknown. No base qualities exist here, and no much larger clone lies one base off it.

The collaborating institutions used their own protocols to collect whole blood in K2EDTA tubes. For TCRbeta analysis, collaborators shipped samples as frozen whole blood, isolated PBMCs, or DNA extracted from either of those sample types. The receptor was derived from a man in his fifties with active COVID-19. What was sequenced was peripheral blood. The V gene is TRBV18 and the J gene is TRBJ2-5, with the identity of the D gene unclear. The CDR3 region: CASSPDRETQYF. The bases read TGTGCCAGCTCACCTGATCGGGAGACCCAGTACTTC.